The T cell receptor (beta chain) under discussion was sequenced for a study of human T cells and chemical hapten exposure. General observations from the study: TCRs above 1 in 1000 frequency stayed constant with DPC sensitization.

Time point here: patch test 1, 2 weeks after DPC sensitization. As to treatment: therapeutic diphenylcyclopropenone sensitization with weekly scalp DPC. In TCRdb, the RACE reads were re-called with MiXCR into one record per CDR3 protein. The sample lists 150,000 or so distinct CDR3 sequences, roughly 15% seen once, with about 1.7% in the top ten. This clonotype turned up a few times. What it recognizes is unknown. V lost 5 bases to trimming and J lost 4 bases, with 8 bases between them. The CDR3 contains 12 residues. The germline V gene has CDR1 SGHTA and CDR2 FQGNSA. The sequencing here drew on whole blood, taken in connection with sensitization to the hapten diphenylcyclopropenone (DPC). The chain uses TRBV7-2 and TRBJ2-5; D ambiguous. The sequence derives from a woman younger than 45 with alopecia areata. Some clones in this sample may be carry-over from other donors' samples. The CDR3 coding sequence is TGTGCCAGCAGCCGCTCGGCAGAGACCCAGTACTTC. This translates into CASSRSAETQYF.